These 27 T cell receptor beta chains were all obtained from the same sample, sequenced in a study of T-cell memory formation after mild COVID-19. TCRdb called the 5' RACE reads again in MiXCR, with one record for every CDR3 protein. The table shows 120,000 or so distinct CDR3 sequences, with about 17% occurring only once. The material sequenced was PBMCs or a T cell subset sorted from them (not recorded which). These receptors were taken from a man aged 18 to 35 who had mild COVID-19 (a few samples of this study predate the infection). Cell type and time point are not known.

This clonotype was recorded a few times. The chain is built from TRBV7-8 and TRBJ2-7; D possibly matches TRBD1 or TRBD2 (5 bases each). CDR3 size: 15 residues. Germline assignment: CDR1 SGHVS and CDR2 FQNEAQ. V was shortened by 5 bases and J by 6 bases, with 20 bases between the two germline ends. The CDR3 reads CASSAQGRLRFEQYV. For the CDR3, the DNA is TGTGCCAGCAGCGCGCAGGGACGGCTACGCTTCGAGCAGTACGTC.

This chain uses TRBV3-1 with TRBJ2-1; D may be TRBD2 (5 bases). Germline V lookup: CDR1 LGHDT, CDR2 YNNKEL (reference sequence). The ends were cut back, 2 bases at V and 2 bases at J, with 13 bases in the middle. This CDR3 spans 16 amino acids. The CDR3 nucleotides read TGTGCCAGCAGCCAATACGGAGGCAGTACCTACAATGAGCAGTTCTTC. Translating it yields CASSQYGGSTYNEQFF.

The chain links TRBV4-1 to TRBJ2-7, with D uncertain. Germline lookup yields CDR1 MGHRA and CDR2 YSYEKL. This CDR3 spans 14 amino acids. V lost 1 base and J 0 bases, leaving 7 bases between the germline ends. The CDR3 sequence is CASSQVRSSYEQYV. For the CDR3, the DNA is TGCGCCAGCAGCCAAGTGCGGAGCTCCTACGAGCAGTACGTC.

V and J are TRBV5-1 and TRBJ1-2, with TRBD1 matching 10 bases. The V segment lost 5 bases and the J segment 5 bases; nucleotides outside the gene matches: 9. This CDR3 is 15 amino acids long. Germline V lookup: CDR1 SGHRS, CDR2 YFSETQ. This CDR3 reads CASRPRQGAEYGYTF. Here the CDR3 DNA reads TGCGCCAGCAGGCCAAGACAGGGGGCGGAGTATGGCTACACCTTC.

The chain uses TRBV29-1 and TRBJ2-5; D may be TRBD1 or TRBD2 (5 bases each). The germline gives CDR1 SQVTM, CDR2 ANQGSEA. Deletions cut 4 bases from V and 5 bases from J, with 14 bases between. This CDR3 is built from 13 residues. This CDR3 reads CSVGGPRGETQYF. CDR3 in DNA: TGCAGCGTTGGGGGACCCCGAGGCGAGACCCAGTACTTC.

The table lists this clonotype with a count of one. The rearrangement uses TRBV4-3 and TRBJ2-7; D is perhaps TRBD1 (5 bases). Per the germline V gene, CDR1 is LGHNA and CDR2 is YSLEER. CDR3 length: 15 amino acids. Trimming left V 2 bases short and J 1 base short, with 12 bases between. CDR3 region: CASSQQPDTSYEQYF. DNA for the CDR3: TGCGCCAGCAGCCAACAACCGGACACGTCCTACGAGCAGTACTTC.

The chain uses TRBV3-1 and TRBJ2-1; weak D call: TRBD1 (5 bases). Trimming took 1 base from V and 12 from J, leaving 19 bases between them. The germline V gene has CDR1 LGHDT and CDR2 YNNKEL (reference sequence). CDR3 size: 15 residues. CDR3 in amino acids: CASSQGHGPQGGQFF. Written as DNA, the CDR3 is TGTGCCAGCAGCCAAGGGCATGGACCGCAGGGTGGGCAGTTCTTC.

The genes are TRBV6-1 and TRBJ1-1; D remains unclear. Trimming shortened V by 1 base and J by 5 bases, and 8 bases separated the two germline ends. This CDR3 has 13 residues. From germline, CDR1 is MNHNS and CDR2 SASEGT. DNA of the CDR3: TGTGCCAGCAGTGAAGTGTACGGGACTGAAGCTTTCTTT. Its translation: CASSEVYGTEAFF.

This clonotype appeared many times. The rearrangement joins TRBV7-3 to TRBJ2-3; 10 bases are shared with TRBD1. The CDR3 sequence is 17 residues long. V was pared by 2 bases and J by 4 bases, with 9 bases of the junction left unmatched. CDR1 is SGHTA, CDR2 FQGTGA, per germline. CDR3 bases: TGTGCCAGCAGCTTATTCCGGGCCGGGACAGGGGCAGATACGCAGTATTTT. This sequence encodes CASSLFRAGTGADTQYF.

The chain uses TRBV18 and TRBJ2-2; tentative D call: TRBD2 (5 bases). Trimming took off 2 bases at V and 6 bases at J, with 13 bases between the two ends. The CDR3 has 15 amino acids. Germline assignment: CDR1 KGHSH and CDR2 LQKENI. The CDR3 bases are TGTGCCAGCTCACCAGGAGGACTCCTCTCCGGGGAGCTGTTTTTT. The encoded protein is CASSPGGLLSGELFF.

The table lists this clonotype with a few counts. CDR3 DNA sequence: TGTGCCAGCAGCTCCTCCGCCGGCGCCCTACAGAATGAGCAGTTCTTC. Protein sequence: CASSSSAGALQNEQFF. This sequence joins TRBV7-2 and TRBJ2-1; D is unresolved. Trimming cost V 4 bases and J 7 bases, with 20 bases left between them. This CDR3 is 16 amino acids long. Germline CDR1 is SGHTA and CDR2 is FQGNSA.

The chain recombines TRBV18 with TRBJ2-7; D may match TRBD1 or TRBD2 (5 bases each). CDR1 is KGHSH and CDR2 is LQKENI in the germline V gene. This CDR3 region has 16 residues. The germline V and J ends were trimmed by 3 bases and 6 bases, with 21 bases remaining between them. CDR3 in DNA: TGTGCCAGCTCACCCGGGGCACAACTGGCGACTGGCGAGCAGTACTTC. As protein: CASSPGAQLATGEQYF. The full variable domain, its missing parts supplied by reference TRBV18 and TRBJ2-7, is NAGVMQNPRHLVRRRGQEARLRCSPMKGHSHVYWYRQLPEEGLKFMVYLQKENIIDESGMPKERFSAEFPKEGPSILRIQQVVRGDSAAYFCASSPGAQLATGEQYFGPGTRLTVT.

The chain's CDR3 is CASKADRGAFYEQYF. The CDR3 coding sequence is TGTGCCAGCAAGGCCGACAGGGGGGCTTTCTACGAGCAGTACTTC. The V gene is TRBV2, the J gene TRBJ2-7; TRBD1 agrees at 9 bases. Germline V gene data show CDR1 as SNHLY and CDR2 as FYNNEI. This CDR3 has 15 residues. V shed 7 bases, J shed 3 bases, and the junction held 10 bases outside the gene matches. Full variable domain (remainder filled in from reference TRBV2 and TRBJ2-7): EPEVTQTPSHQVTQMGQEVILRCVPISNHLYFYWYRQILGQKVEFLVSFYNNEISEKSEIFDDQFSVERPDGSNFTLKIRSTKLEDSAMYFCASKADRGAFYEQYFGPGTRLTVT.

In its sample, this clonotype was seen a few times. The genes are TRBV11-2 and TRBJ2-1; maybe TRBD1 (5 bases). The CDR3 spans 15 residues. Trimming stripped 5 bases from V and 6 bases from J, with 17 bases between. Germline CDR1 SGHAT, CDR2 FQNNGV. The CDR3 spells CASSARARGTNEQFF. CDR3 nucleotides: TGTGCCAGCAGCGCTCGGGCTAGGGGCACCAATGAGCAGTTCTTC.

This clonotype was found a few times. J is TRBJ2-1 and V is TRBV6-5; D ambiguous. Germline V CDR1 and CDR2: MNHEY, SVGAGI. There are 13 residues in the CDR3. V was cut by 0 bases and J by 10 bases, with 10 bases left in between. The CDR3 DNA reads TGTGCCAGCAGTTACTCGATGGGGTACGAGCAGTTCTTC. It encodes CASSYSMGYEQFF.

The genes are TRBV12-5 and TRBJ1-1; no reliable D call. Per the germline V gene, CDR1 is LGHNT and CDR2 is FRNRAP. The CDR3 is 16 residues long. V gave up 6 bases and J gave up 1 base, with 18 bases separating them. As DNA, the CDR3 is TGTGCTAGTGGCAACGCGCCGGTTGCTTGGAACACTGAAGCTTTCTTT. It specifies CASGNAPVAWNTEAFF.

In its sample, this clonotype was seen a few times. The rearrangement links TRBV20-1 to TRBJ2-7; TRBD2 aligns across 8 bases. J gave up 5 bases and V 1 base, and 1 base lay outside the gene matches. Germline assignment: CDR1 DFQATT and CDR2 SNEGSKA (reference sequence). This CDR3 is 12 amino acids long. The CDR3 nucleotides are TGCAGTGCTAGAGTCGGGGGGGACGAGCAGTACTTC. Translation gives CSARVGGDEQYF.

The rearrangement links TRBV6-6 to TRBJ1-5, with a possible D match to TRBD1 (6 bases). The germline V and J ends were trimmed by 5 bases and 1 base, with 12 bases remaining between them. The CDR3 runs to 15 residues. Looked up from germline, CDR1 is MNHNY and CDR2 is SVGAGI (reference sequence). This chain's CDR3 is CASSAQGGSNQPQHF. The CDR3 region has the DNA TGTGCCAGCAGTGCACAGGGTGGGAGCAATCAGCCCCAGCATTTT.

CDR3: CASSRAGTGELFF. In DNA form, the CDR3 reads TGTGCCAGCAGTAGGGCAGGGACCGGGGAGCTGTTTTTT. The gene calls are TRBV7-2 and TRBJ2-2; the D gene is possibly TRBD1 (5 bases). Trimming took off 6 bases at V and 5 bases at J, with 10 bases between the two ends. CDR1 and CDR2 (germline): SGHTA, FQGNSA. This CDR3 is 13 amino acids long.

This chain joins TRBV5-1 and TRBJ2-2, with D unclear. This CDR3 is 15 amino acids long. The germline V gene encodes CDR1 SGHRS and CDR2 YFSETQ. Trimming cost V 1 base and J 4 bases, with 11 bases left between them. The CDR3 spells CASSLLTTVTGELFF. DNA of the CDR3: TGCGCCAGCAGCTTGCTTACAACGGTCACCGGGGAGCTGTTTTTT.

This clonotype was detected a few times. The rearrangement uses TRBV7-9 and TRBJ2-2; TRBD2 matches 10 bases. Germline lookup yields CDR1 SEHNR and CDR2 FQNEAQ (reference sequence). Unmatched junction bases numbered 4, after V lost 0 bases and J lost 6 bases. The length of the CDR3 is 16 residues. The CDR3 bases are TGTGCCAGCAGCTTAGCCCTAGCGGGGGTCTCCGGGGAGCTGTTTTTT. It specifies CASSLALAGVSGELFF.

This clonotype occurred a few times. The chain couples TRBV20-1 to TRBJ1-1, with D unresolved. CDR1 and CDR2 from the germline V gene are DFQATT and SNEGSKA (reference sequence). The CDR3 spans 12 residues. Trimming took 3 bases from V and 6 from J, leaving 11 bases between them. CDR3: CSASPEGAEAFF. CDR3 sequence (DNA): TGCAGTGCTAGTCCCGAAGGCGCTGAAGCTTTCTTT.

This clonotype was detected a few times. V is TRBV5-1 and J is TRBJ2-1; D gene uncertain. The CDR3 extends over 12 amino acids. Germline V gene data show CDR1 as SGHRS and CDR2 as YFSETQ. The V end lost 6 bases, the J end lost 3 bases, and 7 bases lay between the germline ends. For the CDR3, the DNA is TGCGCCAGCACCAAAGACTACAATGAGCAGTTCTTC. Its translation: CASTKDYNEQFF.

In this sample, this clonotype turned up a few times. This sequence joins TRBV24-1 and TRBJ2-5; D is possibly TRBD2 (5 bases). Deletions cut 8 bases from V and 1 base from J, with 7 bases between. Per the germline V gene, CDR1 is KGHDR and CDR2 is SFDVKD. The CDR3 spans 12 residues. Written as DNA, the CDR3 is TGTGCCACCAAGGACTTCCAAGAGACCCAGTACTTC. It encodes CATKDFQETQYF.

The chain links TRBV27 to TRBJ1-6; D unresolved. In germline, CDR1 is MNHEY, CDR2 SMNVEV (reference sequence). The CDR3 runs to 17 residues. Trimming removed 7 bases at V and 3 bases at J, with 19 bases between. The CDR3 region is CASTPRTTQGYNSPLHF. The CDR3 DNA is TGTGCCAGCACCCCCCGGACGACCCAAGGCTATAATTCACCCCTCCACTTT.

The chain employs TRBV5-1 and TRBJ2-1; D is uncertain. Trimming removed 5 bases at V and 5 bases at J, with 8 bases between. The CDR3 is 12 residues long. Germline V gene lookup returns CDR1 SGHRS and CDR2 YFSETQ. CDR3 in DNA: TGCGCCAGCAGGGATGAGAACAATGAGCAGTTCTTC. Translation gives CASRDENNEQFF.

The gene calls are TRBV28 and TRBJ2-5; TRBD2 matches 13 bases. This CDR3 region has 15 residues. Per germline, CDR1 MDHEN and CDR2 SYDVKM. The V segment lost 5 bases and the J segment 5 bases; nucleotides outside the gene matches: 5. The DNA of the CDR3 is TGTGCCAGCAGTCGACTAGCGGGAGGTCGGGAGACCCAGTACTTC. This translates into CASSRLAGGRETQYF.